This T cell receptor (beta chain) was captured in a study of T cell changes during pregnancy in multiple sclerosis (dated by TCRdb to the late 2010s). The study in broad terms: The study looked at changes in the T cell repertoire across pregnancy in women with multiple sclerosis.

From the germline V gene, CDR1 is SGHVS and CDR2 is FNYEAQ. The CDR3, from cysteine to phenylalanine, totals 16 residues. The kept DNA is CDR3 alone, 48 bases in frame from the first base. V is pruned by 5 bases and J by 7 bases, leaving 8 bases of the junction without a gene match. Libraries were made using the immunoSEQ multiplex PCR assay. Drawn from immuneACCESS, this table holds only the in-frame rearrangements with V and J called that TCRdb kept. Clones are partly lost; checked studies trace under half to an unresolved V gene and leave the rest unexplained. The sample includes about 70,000 clones, with approximately 92% observed a single time. About 2.2% of the sample comes from the top ten. Remarks on this clone: What antigen it recognizes has not been identified. No quality values exist for individual bases; no much larger clone is one base distant.

The chain is assembled from TRBV7-6 and TRBJ2-1, and 13 junctional nucleotides match TRBD2. The TCR was taken from a female donor with multiple sclerosis, enrolled in a pregnancy study. Sequencing was performed on peripheral blood, taken before pregnancy. The CDR3 region: CASSLYTSGRANEQFF. The bases are TGTGCCAGCAGCCTATACACTAGCGGGAGGGCGAATGAGCAGTTCTTC.